This T cell receptor (beta chain) originates from a study of regulatory T cells in long-lasting Graves disease. The wider study: Persistence in Graves' disease denoted antithyroid drug use beyond 5 years alongside positive TSH receptor antibodies. Study findings and constraints: Whereas about 870 public clonotypes were shared by new patients, persistent patients shared more, at some 2,500. Persistent-disease Graves' patients showed less TCR diversity than new cases. Persistent disease samples used TRBV28, TRBJ1-2 and TRBJ2-5 preferentially.

This sample's time point: persistent/refractory GD, antithyroid drugs over 5 years with positive TRAb. Generation of the TCR library employed RNA extracted from PBMCs. About this clonotype: No antigen is known for it. The junction departs from germline at one end; a sequencing error may be responsible.

The germline gives CDR1 DFQATT, CDR2 SNEGSKA (reference sequence). The CDR3 runs to 12 residues. The TCR beta library used iRepertoire HTBI primers with Arm-PCR amplification of CDR3. TCRdb independently ran MiXCR on the multiplex PCR reads; one entry per CDR3 protein. The data contain a few hundred thousand distinct CDR3 sequences, around 23% of them singletons. This TCR derives from a female donor with Graves disease. The chain uses TRBV20-1 and TRBJ1-2; the D is unclear. Sequencing used peripheral blood mononuclear cells (PBMCs), obtained when the disease was refractory, from a patient treated with antithyroid drugs. The CDR3 DNA is TGCAGTGCTCGAGAGGGTCGGCTTCACTACACCTTC. Its translation is CSAREGRLHYTF.